The clone carrying this T cell receptor beta chain has a handful of counts. Its antigen is not identified. The source of the sample is a study of response to subunit inactivated influenza vaccine. Study-wide points: Each seasonal flu vaccination may recruit only limited new T cells, authors suggested.

Germline V gene sequence: CDR1 MNHEY, CDR2 SVGEGT. Between the trimmed V and J ends, which lost 4 bases and 4 bases, there was a span of 7 bases. The CDR3 is 12 amino acids. One entry per CDR3 protein, called by TCRdb with MiXCR from the RT-PCR reads. The data contain over 150,000 distinct CDR3 sequences, 11% of them seen just once; the ten biggest clones take up 9.5% to 15%. The material was non-naive T cells sorted from PBMCs, obtained 45 days after vaccination. This chain connects TRBV6-2 or TRBV6-3 to TRBJ1-1, with D unclear. The receptor's source is a man aged 45 to 65 who received an inactivated influenza vaccine. The CDR3 protein is CASSFGRTEAFF. CDR3 nucleotides: TGTGCCAGCAGTTTCGGGCGCACTGAAGCTTTCTTT.